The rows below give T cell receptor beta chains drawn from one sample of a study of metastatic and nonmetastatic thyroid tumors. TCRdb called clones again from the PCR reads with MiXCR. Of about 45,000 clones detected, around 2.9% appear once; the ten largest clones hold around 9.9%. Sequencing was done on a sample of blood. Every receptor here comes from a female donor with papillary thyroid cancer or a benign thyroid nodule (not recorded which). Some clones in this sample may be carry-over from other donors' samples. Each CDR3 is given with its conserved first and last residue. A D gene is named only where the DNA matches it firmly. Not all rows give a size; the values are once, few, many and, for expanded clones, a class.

TGTGCCAGCAGTTACACCCAGGGGGCTGAAGCTTTCTTT CASSYTQGAEAFF TRBJ1-1 TRBV6-2/TRBV6-3 . TRBD1
TGTGCCTGGAGTGCGGGACTAGCGGGCCATGAGCAGTTCTTC CAWSAGLAGHEQFF TRBJ2-1 TRBV30 many TRBD2
TGTGCCAGCAGTTCTGGAGGTTGGGGGACCCAGTACTTC CASSSGGWGTQYF TRBJ2-5 TRBV28 few .
TGTTCCAGCAGCGTGGGAATTTCAGATACGCAGTATTTT CSSSVGISDTQYF TRBJ2-3 TRBV7-8 . .
TGTGCCAGCAGAGCGCGACAGGGAGACGCCTACAATGAGCAGTTCTTC CASRARQGDAYNEQFF TRBJ2-1 TRBV27 few TRBD1
TGTGCCTGCTACGCCGGACAGGCCAATTCACCCCTCCACTTT CACYAGQANSPLHF TRBJ1-6 TRBV30 many TRBD1
TGTGCCAGCAGTACCCAGACAGGGGAGGGCCACGAGCAGTACTTC CASSTQTGEGHEQYF TRBJ2-7 TRBV6-1 many .
TGTGCCAGCAGCCAAGATCGCGGGACAGGGGATGAAAAACTGTTTTTT CASSQDRGTGDEKLFF TRBJ1-4 TRBV4-2 few TRBD1
TGCGCCAGCAGTTCGGGACCCACAGATACGCAGTATTTT CASSSGPTDTQYF TRBJ2-3 TRBV5-1 few .
TGTGCCAGTAACTTTTTAGAGACCGGGGAGCTGTTTTTT CASNFLETGELFF TRBJ2-2 TRBV19 many .
TGTGCCAGCAGCTTAGGCGACAGGGTCATACAGCCCCAGCACTTT CASSLGDRVIQPQHF TRBJ1-5 TRBV13 . TRBD1
TGTGCCAGCAGTTTGAGAGTTGAGCAGTTCTTC CASSLRVEQFF TRBJ2-1 TRBV12-3/TRBV12-4 . .
TGTGCCAGCAGCTTGGTGGGGGACAAGAACACCGGGGAGCTGTTTTTT CASSLVGDKNTGELFF TRBJ2-2 TRBV5-6 many .
TGTGCCAGCAGTCTTAGCGGCCAAGAGACCCAGTACTTC CASSLSGQETQYF TRBJ2-5 TRBV12-3/TRBV12-4 many .
TGTGCCAGCAGTTTCGGCACCAAAAACATTCAGTACTTC CASSFGTKNIQYF TRBJ2-4 TRBV27 many .
TGTGCCAGCAGCACCGGGAGGGGGCTGGGCACTGAAGCTTTCTTT CASSTGRGLGTEAFF TRBJ1-1 TRBV5-8 many TRBD1
TGCAGTGCTAGAGTCCCTGACTACAATGAGCAGTTCTTC CSARVPDYNEQFF TRBJ2-1 TRBV20-1 medium-sized .
TGTGCCAGCAGCAACTCAGGGGGCACTGAAGCTTTCTTT CASSNSGGTEAFF TRBJ1-1 TRBV5-8 many TRBD1
TGTGCCAGCAGTTTGGATCCCACGACGGCAGGCACCGGGGAGCTGTTTTTT CASSLDPTTAGTGELFF TRBJ2-2 TRBV12-3/TRBV12-4 . .
TGTGCCAGCAGCAGCCGGACAGTCCAAGAGACCCAGTACTTC CASSSRTVQETQYF TRBJ2-5 TRBV7-6 many .
TGTGCCAGCAGTTTGCGGGGGGCGCCGGGAGGCTACACCTTC CASSLRGAPGGYTF TRBJ1-2 TRBV28 many .
TGTGCCAGCAGGGACAGCTCCGCCAATGAGCAGTTCTTC CASRDSSANEQFF TRBJ2-1 TRBV12-3/TRBV12-4 many .
TGCGCCAGCAGTATACTGGGACAGCACACAGATACGCAGTATTTT CASSILGQHTDTQYF TRBJ2-3 TRBV5-1 few TRBD1
TGTGCCAGCTCACGGACAGCTGGCTACACCTTC CASSRTAGYTF TRBJ1-2 TRBV18 many .
TGTGCCACCAGTGACCCAGCGGGAGGGAGCTCCTACAATGAGCAGTTCTTC CATSDPAGGSSYNEQFF TRBJ2-1 TRBV24-1 . TRBD2
TGTGCCAGCAGCTCATTTAGACTAGGTCGCGCAGATACGCAGTATTTT CASSSFRLGRADTQYF TRBJ2-3 TRBV5-5 . .
TGTGCCAGCATCTCGACAGGGAGGAACACTGAAGCTTTCTTT CASISTGRNTEAFF TRBJ1-1 TRBV6-1 few TRBD1
TGTGCCAGCAGTTTAGATAGTCGGGAGACCCAGTACTTC CASSLDSRETQYF TRBJ2-5 TRBV12-3/TRBV12-4 few .
TGTGCCAGCAGTGCTGACAGGGCGAGTGAAAAACTGTTTTTT CASSADRASEKLFF TRBJ1-4 TRBV2 many TRBD1
TGTGCCAGCAGCTTAGATCCGGGACGAGGAACAGATACGCAGTATTTT CASSLDPGRGTDTQYF TRBJ2-3 TRBV11-3 . .
TGTGCCAGCAGCGGGGAACGGCAGTTCTTC CASSGERQFF TRBJ2-1 TRBV28 few .
TGTGCCAGCAGTTTGCCCGGGACCCCTCGCGAGCAGTACTTC CASSLPGTPREQYF TRBJ2-7 TRBV28 few .
TGTGCCAGCAATTACCCTAGCGGGAGTGACACGGGGGAGCTGTTTTTT CASNYPSGSDTGELFF TRBJ2-2 TRBV6-2/TRBV6-3 . TRBD2
TGCGCCAGCAGCCGCGGACTAGCGGTTGGGGAAGATACGCAGTATTTT CASSRGLAVGEDTQYF TRBJ2-3 TRBV5-1 few TRBD2
TGTGCCAGCAGCTTATATGCCAGGTCGTCCTACGGGCAGTACTTC CASSLYARSSYGQYF TRBJ2-7 TRBV11-2 . .
TGTGCCATCAAGGGGGGCTTGGGGGAGACCCAGTACTTC CAIKGGLGETQYF TRBJ2-5 TRBV15 . .